These T cell receptor beta chains were read from a single sample in a study of CD8+ T cells in alopecia areata. The data were produced by immunoSEQ multiplex PCR, yet TCRdb's version contains in-frame clones alone and is incomplete. This sample has fewer than 250,000 clones; roughly 60% occur once, and the top ten carry about 1.3%. The starting material was CD4+ T cells sorted from blood, obtained at approximately week 49, from a patient treated with tofacitinib. These receptors all stem from a human donor with alopecia areata. The CDR3 runs from the conserved cysteine through the conserved F or W. A D gene is named only where the DNA matches it firmly. Size is omitted from some rows. Given values are once, few, many or a class for expanded clones.

clone_size,d_call,j_call,v_call,cdr3_nt,cdr3_aa
NA,TRBD1,TRBJ2-3,TRBV27,TGTGCCAGCAGTTTCCGCCCGGGACAGGACACAGATACGCAGTATTTT,CASSFRPGQDTDTQYF
NA,NA,TRBJ1-1,TRBV5-1,TGCGCCAGCAGCTTCACGGGGAACACTGAAGCTTTCTTT,CASSFTGNTEAFF
NA,NA,TRBJ2-3,TRBV18,TGTGCCAGCTCACCACTACCTAGCACAGATACGCAGTATTTT,CASSPLPSTDTQYF
NA,NA,TRBJ1-6,TRBV30,TGTGCCTGGAGGACGCCAGGGACGGAGAATTCACCCCTCCACTTT,CAWRTPGTENSPLHF
NA,TRBD1,TRBJ1-1,TRBV2,TGTGCCAGCGTTTTGGGCGGGACAGTTGAAGCTTTCTTT,CASVLGGTVEAFF
NA,NA,TRBJ2-3,TRBV29-1,TGCAGCGTTAACAGGGTTGTCGCAGATACGCAGTATTTT,CSVNRVVADTQYF
NA,TRBD2,TRBJ2-3,TRBV2,TGTGCCAGCGGAGTAGCGGGGGGAATGGATACGCAGTATTTT,CASGVAGGMDTQYF
NA,NA,TRBJ2-1,TRBV11-2,TGTGCCAGCAGCTTAGAGTCATGGGGACTCGGTGAGCAGTTCTTC,CASSLESWGLGEQFF
NA,NA,TRBJ2-5,TRBV27,TGTGCCAGCAGGGCTGGGGGTGCAGAGACTCAGTACTTC,CASRAGGAETQYF
NA,NA,TRBJ1-2,TRBV5-6,TGTGCCAGCAGCTTGGACGGGACGAATGGCTACACCTTC,CASSLDGTNGYTF
NA,TRBD1,TRBJ2-3,TRBV9,TGTGCCAGCAGCATGACAGGGGCTCGGCCCACAGATACGCAGTATTTT,CASSMTGARPTDTQYF
NA,NA,TRBJ2-5,TRBV10-3,TGTGCCATCAGTGTCCGTGAGGGAGAGACCCAGTACTTC,CAISVREGETQYF
few,NA,TRBJ1-1,TRBV30,TGTGCCTGGAGTGTCCAGAGTGGAACTGAAGCTTTCTTT,CAWSVQSGTEAFF
few,TRBD1,TRBJ1-4,TRBV5-4,TGTGCCAGCAGCCACGCCGCTACAGGGGGCAGGGAAAAACTGTTTTTT,CASSHAATGGREKLFF
NA,NA,TRBJ2-5,TRBV7-2,TGTGCCAGCAGCCCACTACTAGCACAAGAGACCCAGTACTTC,CASSPLLAQETQYF
NA,NA,TRBJ2-3,TRBV7-2,TGTGCCAGCAGCTTTGGCGGGGGCAGCACAGATACGCAGTATTTT,CASSFGGGSTDTQYF
NA,NA,TRBJ1-5,TRBV30,TGTGCCTGGAGTGTACCTGGGGGCCGGGGCAATCAGCCCCAGCATTTT,CAWSVPGGRGNQPQHF
NA,NA,TRBJ1-4,TRBV7-9,TGTGCCAGCAGCCCCAGGGGCTCTAATGAAAAACTGTTTTTT,CASSPRGSNEKLFF
NA,TRBD1,TRBJ2-7,TRBV7-6,TGTGCCAGCAGCTTAAGTTACGAGGACAGGGTGATAGCGCAGTACTTC,CASSLSYEDRVIAQYF
NA,TRBD1,TRBJ2-7,TRBV7-2,TGTGCCAGCAGCTTGGACAGGGGGCAAACCTACGAGCAGTACTTC,CASSLDRGQTYEQYF
NA,NA,TRBJ1-1,TRBV4-3,TGCGCCAGCAGCCAACTGACAATGAACACTGAAGCTTTCTTT,CASSQLTMNTEAFF
NA,NA,TRBJ1-1,TRBV2,TGTGCCACGGGGGGCGGGGCGCCGGCGTCACCTGAAGCTTTCTTT,CATGGGAPASPEAFF
few,NA,TRBJ1-1,TRBV29-1,TGCAGCGTTGAAAGACGACTACAGAACACTGAAGCTTTCTTT,CSVERRLQNTEAFF
NA,NA,TRBJ1-5,TRBV19,TGTGCCAGTACAGACAGCAATCAGCCCCAGCATTTT,CASTDSNQPQHF
NA,NA,TRBJ1-6,TRBV7-9,TGTGCCAGCAGCTTAGCGTGGGGAAATAATTCACCCCTCCACTTT,CASSLAWGNNSPLHF
NA,NA,TRBJ2-7,TRBV2,TGTGCCAGCAGTGTGGACTCCTACGAGCAGTACTTC,CASSVDSYEQYF
NA,NA,TRBJ1-1,TRBV4-1,TGCGCCAGCAGCCAAGATCTTCGCACGATCACTGAAGCTTTCTTT,CASSQDLRTITEAFF
few,NA,TRBJ1-5,TRBV27,TGTGCCAGCAGTCCGAAGACCAATCAGCCCCAGCATTTT,CASSPKTNQPQHF
NA,NA,TRBJ2-3,TRBV5-1,TGCGCCAGCAGCTTGCGAGGGGTTAGCACAGATACGCAGTATTTT,CASSLRGVSTDTQYF
few,TRBD1,TRBJ1-6,TRBV5-6,TGTGCCAGCAGCCTCTACAGGGGAATTAATTCACCCCTCCACTTT,CASSLYRGINSPLHF
NA,NA,TRBJ1-1,TRBV4-3,TGCGCCAGCAGCCAAGATTCCGGGGGATGGACTGAAGCTTTCTTT,CASSQDSGGWTEAFF
NA,NA,TRBJ2-7,TRBV7-2,TGTGCCAGCAGCCCCCAATTGGGGGAGGCATACGAGCAGTACTTC,CASSPQLGEAYEQYF
NA,TRBD2,TRBJ2-7,TRBV2,TGTGCCAGCGGGGGAGGGTACGAGCAGTACTTC,CASGGGYEQYF